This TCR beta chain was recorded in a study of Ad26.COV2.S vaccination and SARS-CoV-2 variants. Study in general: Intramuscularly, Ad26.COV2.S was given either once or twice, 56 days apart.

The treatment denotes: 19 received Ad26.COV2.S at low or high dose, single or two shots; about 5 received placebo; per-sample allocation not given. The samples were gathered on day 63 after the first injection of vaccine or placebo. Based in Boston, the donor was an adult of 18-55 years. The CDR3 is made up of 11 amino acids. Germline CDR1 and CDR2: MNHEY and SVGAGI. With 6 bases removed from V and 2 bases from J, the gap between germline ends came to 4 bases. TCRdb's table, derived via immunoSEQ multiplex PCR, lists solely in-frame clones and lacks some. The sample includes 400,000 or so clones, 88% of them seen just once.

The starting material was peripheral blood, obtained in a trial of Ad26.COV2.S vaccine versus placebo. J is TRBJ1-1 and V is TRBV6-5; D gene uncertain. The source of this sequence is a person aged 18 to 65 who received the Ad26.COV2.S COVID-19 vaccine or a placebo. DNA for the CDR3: TGTGCCAGCAGATTAAACACTGAAGCTTTCTTT. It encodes CASRLNTEAFF.